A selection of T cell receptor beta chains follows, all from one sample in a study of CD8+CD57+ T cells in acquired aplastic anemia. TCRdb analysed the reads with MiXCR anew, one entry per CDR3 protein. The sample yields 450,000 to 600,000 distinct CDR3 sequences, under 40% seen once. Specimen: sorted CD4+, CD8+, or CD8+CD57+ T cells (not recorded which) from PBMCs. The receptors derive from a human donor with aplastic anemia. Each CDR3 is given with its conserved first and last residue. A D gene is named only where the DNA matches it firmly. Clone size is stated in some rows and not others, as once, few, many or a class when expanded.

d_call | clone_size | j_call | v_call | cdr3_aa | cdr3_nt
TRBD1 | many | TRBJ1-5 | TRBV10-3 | CAISSAGGNQPQHF | TGTGCCATCAGTTCGGCAGGGGGAAATCAGCCCCAGCATTTT
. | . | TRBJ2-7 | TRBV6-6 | CASSYSIRGSHEQYF | TGTGCCAGCAGTTACTCGATTCGAGGGAGCCACGAGCAGTACTTC
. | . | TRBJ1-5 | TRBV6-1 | CASSMSAGGGNQPQHF | TGTGCCAGCAGCATGTCCGCGGGCGGGGGCAATCAGCCCCAGCATTTT
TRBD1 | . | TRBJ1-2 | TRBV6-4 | CARREDRSYGYTF | TGTGCCAGACGGGAGGACAGGAGCTATGGCTACACCTTC
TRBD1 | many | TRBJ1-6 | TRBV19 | CASSIGGGPDSPLHF | TGTGCCAGTAGTATAGGAGGGGGCCCAGATTCACCCCTCCACTTT
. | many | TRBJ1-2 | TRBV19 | CASSMGGGHTF | TGTGCCAGTAGTATGGGAGGAGGGCACACCTTC
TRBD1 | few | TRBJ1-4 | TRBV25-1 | CASSEPGQGHEKLFF | TGTGCCAGCAGCGAACCGGGACAGGGTCATGAAAAACTGTTTTTT
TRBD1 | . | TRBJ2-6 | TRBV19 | CASGYGTVSGANVLTF | TGTGCCAGTGGATACGGGACAGTCTCTGGGGCCAACGTCCTGACTTTC
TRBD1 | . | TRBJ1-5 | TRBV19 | CASSTPSGGPKHF | TGTGCCAGTAGTACGCCCTCAGGGGGGCCCAAGCATTTT
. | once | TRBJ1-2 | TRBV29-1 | CSVALSGNYGYTF | TGCAGCGTTGCTCTCTCAGGGAACTATGGCTACACCTTC
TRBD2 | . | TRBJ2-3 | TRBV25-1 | CASSISGNPDTQYF | TGTGCCAGCAGCATAAGCGGGAACCCAGATACGCAGTATTTT
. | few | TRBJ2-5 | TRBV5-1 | CASSSGPTRETQYF | TGCGCCAGCAGCTCGGGACCAACGAGAGAGACCCAGTACTTC
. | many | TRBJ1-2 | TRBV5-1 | CASSFNRDQGYTF | TGCGCCAGCAGCTTCAACAGGGACCAGGGCTACACCTTC
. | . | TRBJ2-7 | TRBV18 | CASPPLRQDEQYF | TGTGCCAGCCCACCACTTAGACAAGACGAGCAGTACTTC
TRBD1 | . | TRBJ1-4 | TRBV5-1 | CASSPTDRVLEKLVF | TGCGCCAGCAGCCCCACAGACAGGGTTCTCGAAAAACTGGTTTTT
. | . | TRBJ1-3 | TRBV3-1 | CASSRIGAGNTIYF | TGTGCCAGCAGTCGGATAGGGGCTGGAAACACCATATATTTT
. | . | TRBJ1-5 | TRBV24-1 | CATSDLIVGGGISNQPQHF | TGTGCCACCAGTGATTTGATTGTGGGGGGGGGCATAAGCAATCAGCCCCAGCATTTT
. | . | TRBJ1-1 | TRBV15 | CATSRDKGQNTEAFF | TGTGCCACCAGCAGAGATAAAGGACAGAACACTGAAGCTTTCTTT
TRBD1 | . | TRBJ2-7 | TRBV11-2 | CASSLDPGQGNYEQYF | TGTGCCAGCAGCTTAGATCCGGGACAGGGTAACTACGAGCAGTACTTC
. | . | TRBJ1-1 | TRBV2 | CTIRSGSGDTGAFF | TGTACCATCAGGTCCGGGTCGGGGGACACTGGAGCTTTCTTT
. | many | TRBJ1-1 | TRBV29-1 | CSVSRDLNTEAFF | TGCAGCGTTTCCCGCGATTTGAACACTGAAGCTTTCTTT
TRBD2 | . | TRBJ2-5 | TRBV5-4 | CASSLARLAGGLGETQYF | TGTGCCAGCAGCTTAGCCCGACTAGCGGGAGGGTTGGGAGAGACCCAGTACTTC
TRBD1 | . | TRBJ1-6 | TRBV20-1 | CSARGVPGQGDNPPLHF | TGCAGTGCTAGAGGAGTCCCGGGACAGGGAGATAATCCACCCCTCCACTTT
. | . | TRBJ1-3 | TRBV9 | CASSGGGESSGNTIYF | TGTGCCAGCAGCGGGGGGGGTGAGAGCTCTGGAAACACCATATATTTT
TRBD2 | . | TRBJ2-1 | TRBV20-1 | CSAGTSGVGGEQFF | TGCAGTGCGGGGACTAGCGGTGTTGGGGGTGAGCAGTTCTTC
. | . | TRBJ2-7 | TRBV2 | CASTSEGYEQYF | TGTGCCAGCACCTCGGAAGGTTACGAGCAGTACTTC
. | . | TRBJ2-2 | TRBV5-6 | CASSLINTGELFF | TGTGCCAGCAGCTTAATCAACACCGGGGAGCTGTTTTTT
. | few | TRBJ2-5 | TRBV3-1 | CASSLGAGSQETQYF | TGTGCCAGCAGCCTTGGTGCGGGGTCCCAAGAGACCCAGTACTTC
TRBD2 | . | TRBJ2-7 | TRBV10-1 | CASSEGGGTYERYF | TGCGCCAGCAGTGAGGGCGGGGGGACCTACGAGCGGTACTTC
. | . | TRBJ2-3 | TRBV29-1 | CSVEPGSHTDTQYF | TGCAGCGTTGAACCCGGGAGCCACACAGATACGCAGTATTTT
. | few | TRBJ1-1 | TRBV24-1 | CASSLSRGGSMNTEAFF | TGCGCCAGCAGCTTGAGCAGGGGAGGCTCAATGAACACTGAAGCTTTCTTT
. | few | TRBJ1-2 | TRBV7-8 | CASSQDGGQNYGYTF | TGTGCCAGCAGCCAAGATGGAGGGCAGAACTATGGCTACACCTTC
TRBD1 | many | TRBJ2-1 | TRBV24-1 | CATSDGTENEQFF | TGTGCCACCAGTGATGGGACAGAAAATGAGCAGTTCTTC
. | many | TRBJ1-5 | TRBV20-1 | CSAFPAGNQPQHF | TGCAGTGCTTTCCCGGCCGGCAATCAGCCCCAGCATTTT
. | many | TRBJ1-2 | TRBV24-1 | CATSEDGFSYGYTF | TGTGCCACCAGTGAAGACGGGTTCTCGTATGGCTACACCTTC
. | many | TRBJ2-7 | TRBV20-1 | CSAHAGEYPSYEQYF | TGCAGTGCCCATGCCGGAGAATATCCCTCCTACGAGCAGTACTTC
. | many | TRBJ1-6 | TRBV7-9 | CASSSAGGTSPLHF | TGTGCCAGCAGCTCAGCGGGGGGCACTTCACCCCTCCACTTT
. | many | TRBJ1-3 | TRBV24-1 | CATRLVVGDGNTIYF | TGTGCCACTCGTTTGGTGGTCGGGGACGGAAACACCATATATTTT
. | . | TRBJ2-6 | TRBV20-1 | CSASFGGSGANVLTF | TGCAGTGCTAGTTTTGGGGGCTCTGGGGCCAACGTCCTGACTTTC
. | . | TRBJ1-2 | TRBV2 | CASTLTVYGYTF | TGTGCCAGCACCTTGACAGTGTATGGCTACACCTTC
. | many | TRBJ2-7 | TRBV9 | CASSVDPAYEQYF | TGTGCCAGCAGCGTCGACCCAGCCTACGAGCAGTACTTC
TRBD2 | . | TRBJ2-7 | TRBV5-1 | CASSREPSGIPYEQYF | TGCGCCAGCAGCCGAGAGCCTAGCGGGATACCCTACGAGCAGTACTTC
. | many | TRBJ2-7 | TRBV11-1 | CASSLVVSGTIRDEQYF | TGTGCCAGCAGCTTAGTGGTTTCGGGGACCATCAGGGACGAGCAGTACTTC
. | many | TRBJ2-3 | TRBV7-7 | CASSLEDTDTQYF | TGTGCTAGCAGCTTAGAGGACACAGATACGCAGTATTTT
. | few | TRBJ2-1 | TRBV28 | CASSHRAGGYYNEQFF | TGTGCCAGCAGCCACCGAGCTGGGGGATACTACAATGAGCAGTTCTTC